Only a few counts were recorded for the clone carrying this T cell receptor beta chain. The source material, RNA transcripts, was used to amplify TCR beta CDR3 regions. RT-PCR in the first round (using the HTBI primer set) targeted the TCR CDR3. TCRdb analysed the multiplex PCR reads with MiXCR anew, one entry per CDR3 protein. The sample includes about 400,000 distinct CDR3 sequences, approximately 14% of them seen just once. This record belongs to a study of T cells in Graves' hyperthyroidism and ophthalmopathy. The CDR3 consists of 15 residues. The germline gives CDR1 KGHDR, CDR2 SFDVKD. V gave up 7 bases and J gave up 2 bases, with 16 bases separating them.

This chain uses TRBV24-1 with TRBJ2-5; weak D call: TRBD1 (6 bases). The source of this sequence is a woman younger than 35 with Graves' hyperthyroidism. Sequencing was carried out using blood. CDR3 nucleotides: TGTGCCACCAGCCCCACCGGGACAAGTCAAGAGACCCAGTACTTC. This encodes CATSPTGTSQETQYF.